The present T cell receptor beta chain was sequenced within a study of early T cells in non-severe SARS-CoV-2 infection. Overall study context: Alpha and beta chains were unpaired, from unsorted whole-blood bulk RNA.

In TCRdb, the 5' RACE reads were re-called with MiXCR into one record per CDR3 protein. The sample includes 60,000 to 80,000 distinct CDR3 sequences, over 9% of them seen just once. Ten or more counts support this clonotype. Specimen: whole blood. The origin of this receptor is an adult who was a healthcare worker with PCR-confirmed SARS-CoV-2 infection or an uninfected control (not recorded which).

CDR3 residues: CASSLPGLAKNIQYF. In nucleotides, the CDR3 is TGTGCCAGCAGTTTACCCGGCCTAGCCAAAAACATTCAGTACTTC. The chain employs TRBV28 and TRBJ2-4; no reliable D call. Trimming shortened V by 2 bases and J by 0 bases, and 8 bases separated the two germline ends. This CDR3 region has 15 residues. Germline assignment: CDR1 MDHEN and CDR2 SYDVKM.